The T cell receptor (beta chain) described here comes from a study of shared clonotypes between healthy human individuals. The assay was immunoSEQ multiplex PCR, and TCRdb's table has in-frame clones only and misses some. Among approximately 2,000,000 clones listed, just under 95% were seen once. The naive CD8 population came from CD45RO-negative cells selected for CCR7, without terminally differentiated effector memory CD45RA+ cells. The sequenced sample consisted of naive CD8+ T cells from PBMCs. The sequence derives from a man between 18 and 35 years old in good health. Some clones in this sample may be carry-over from other donors' samples.

CDR3 amino acids: CASRTWDRGQTNEKLFF. The CDR3, as DNA: TGTGCCAGCAGAACCTGGGACAGGGGGCAAACTAATGAAAAACTGTTTTTT. V usage is TRBV27 and J usage is TRBJ1-4, with 12 bases aligning to TRBD1. V shed 6 bases and J 1 base; nucleotides not matched to a gene: 6. CDR1 and CDR2 from the germline V gene are MNHEY and SMNVEV (reference sequence). The CDR3 is made up of 17 amino acids.